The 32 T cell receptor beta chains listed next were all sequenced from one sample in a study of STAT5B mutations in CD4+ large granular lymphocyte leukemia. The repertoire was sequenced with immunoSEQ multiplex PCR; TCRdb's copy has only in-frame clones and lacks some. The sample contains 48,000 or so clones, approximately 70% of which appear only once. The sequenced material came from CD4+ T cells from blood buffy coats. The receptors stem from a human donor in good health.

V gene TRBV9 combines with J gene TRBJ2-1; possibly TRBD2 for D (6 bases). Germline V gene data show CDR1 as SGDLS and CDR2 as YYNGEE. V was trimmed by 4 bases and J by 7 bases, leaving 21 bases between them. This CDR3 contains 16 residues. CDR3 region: CASSPRLQLAQNEQFF. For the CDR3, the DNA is TGTGCCAGCAGCCCACGCCTCCAACTAGCTCAGAATGAGCAGTTCTTC. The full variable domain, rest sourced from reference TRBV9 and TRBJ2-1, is DSGVTQTPKHLITATGQRVTLRCSPRSGDLSVYWYQQSLDQGLQFLIQYYNGEERAKGNILERFSAQQFPDLHSELNLSSLELGDSALYFCASSPRLQLAQNEQFFGPGTRLTVL.

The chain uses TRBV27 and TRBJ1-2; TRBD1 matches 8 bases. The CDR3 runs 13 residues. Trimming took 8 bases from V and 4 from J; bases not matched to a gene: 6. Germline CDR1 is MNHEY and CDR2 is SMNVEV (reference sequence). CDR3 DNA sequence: TGTGCCAGCGGACAGGGAGGGGGCTATGGCTACACCTTC. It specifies CASGQGGGYGYTF.

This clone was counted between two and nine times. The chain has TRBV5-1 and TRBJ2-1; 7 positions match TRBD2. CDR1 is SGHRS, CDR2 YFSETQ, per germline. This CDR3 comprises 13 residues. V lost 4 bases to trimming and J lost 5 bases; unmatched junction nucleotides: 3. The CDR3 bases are TGCGCCAGCAGCCTCGGGACTAACAATGAGCAGTTCTTC. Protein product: CASSLGTNNEQFF.

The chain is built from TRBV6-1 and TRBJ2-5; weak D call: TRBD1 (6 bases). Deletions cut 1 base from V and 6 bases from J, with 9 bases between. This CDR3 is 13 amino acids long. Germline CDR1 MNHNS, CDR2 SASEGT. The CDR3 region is CASSEGWGQTQYF. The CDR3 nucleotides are TGTGCCAGCAGTGAAGGTTGGGGGCAGACCCAGTACTTC.

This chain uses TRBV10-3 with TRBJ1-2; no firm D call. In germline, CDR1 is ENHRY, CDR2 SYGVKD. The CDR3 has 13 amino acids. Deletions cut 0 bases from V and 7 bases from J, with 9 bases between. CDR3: CAISESGLIGYTF. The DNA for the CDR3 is TGTGCCATCAGTGAGTCCGGGCTTATTGGCTACACCTTC.

This CDR3 is CASSLRDSKNEKLFF. The CDR3, as DNA: TGTGCCAGCAGCCTCCGGGACAGCAAGAATGAAAAACTGTTTTTT. V and J are TRBV5-8 and TRBJ1-4; 7 bases map to TRBD1. After removal of 4 bases from V and 5 bases from J, the junction contained 8 bases not matched to a gene. Germline CDR1 SGHTS, CDR2 YDEGEE. This CDR3 comprises 15 residues.

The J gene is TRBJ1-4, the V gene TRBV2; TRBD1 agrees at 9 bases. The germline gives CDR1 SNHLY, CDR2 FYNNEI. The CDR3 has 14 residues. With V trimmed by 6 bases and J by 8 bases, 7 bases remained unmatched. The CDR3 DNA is TGTGCCAGCAGCCTACAGGGGGCTATGGAAAAACTGTTTTTT. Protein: CASSLQGAMEKLFF. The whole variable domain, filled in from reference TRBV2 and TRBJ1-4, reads EPEVTQTPSHQVTQMGQEVILRCVPISNHLYFYWYRQILGQKVEFLVSFYNNEISEKSEIFDDQFSVERPDGSNFTLKIRSTKLEDSAMYFCASSLQGAMEKLFFGSGTQLSVL.

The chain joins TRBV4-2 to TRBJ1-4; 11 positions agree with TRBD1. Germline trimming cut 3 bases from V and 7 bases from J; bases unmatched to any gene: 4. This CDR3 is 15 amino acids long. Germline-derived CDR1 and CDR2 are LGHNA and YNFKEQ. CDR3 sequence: CASSHPGTGGEKLFF. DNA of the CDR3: TGTGCCAGCAGCCACCCCGGGACAGGGGGTGAAAAACTGTTTTTT.

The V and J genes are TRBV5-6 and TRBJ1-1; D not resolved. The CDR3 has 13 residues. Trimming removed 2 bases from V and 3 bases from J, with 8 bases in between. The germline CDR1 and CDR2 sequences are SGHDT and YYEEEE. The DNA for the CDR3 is TGTGCCAGCAGCTTCCCACGGGACACTGAAGCTTTCTTT. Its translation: CASSFPRDTEAFF.

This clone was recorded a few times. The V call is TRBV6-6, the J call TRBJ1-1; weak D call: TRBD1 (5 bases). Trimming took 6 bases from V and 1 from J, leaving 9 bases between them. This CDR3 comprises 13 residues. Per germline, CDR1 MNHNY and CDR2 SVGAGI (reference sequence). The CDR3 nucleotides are TGTGCCAGCAGCTTGACAGAGAACACTGAAGCTTTCTTT. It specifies CASSLTENTEAFF.

CDR3: CASTWDRGGGYTF. The CDR3 region has the DNA TGTGCCAGCACCTGGGACAGGGGAGGAGGCTACACCTTC. The gene calls are TRBV28 and TRBJ1-2, with TRBD1 identical over 10 bases. V dropped 7 bases and J dropped 8; count of bases not matched to a gene: 7. This CDR3 is 13 amino acids long. Germline-derived CDR1 and CDR2 are MDHEN and SYDVKM.

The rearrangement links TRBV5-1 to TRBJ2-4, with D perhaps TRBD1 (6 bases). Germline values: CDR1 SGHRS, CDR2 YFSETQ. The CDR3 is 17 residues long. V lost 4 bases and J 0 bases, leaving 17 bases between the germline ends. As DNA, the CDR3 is TGCGCCAGCAGCGAGGGCGCAGGGGAACTAGCCAAAAACATTCAGTACTTC. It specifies CASSEGAGELAKNIQYF.

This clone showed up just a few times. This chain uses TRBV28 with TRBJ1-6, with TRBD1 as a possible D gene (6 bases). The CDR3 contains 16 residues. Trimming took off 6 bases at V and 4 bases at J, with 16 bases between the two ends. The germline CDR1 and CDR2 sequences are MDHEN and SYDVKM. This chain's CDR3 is CASRGSSGEYNSPLHF. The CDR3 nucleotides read TGTGCCAGCAGGGGCAGCTCAGGGGAATATAATTCACCCCTCCACTTT.

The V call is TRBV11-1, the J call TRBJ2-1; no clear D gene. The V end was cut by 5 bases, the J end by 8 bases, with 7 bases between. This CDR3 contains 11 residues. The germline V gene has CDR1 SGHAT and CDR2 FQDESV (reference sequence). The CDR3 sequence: CASSPGDEQFF. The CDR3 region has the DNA TGTGCCAGCAGCCCCGGCGATGAGCAGTTCTTC.

The CDR3 protein is CASSYAGAKVDGYTF. CDR3 sequence (DNA): TGTGCCAGCAGTTACGCGGGAGCAAAGGTGGATGGCTACACCTTC. The V call is TRBV6-5, the J call TRBJ1-2; D unresolved. Germline assignment: CDR1 MNHEY and CDR2 SVGAGI. V lost 2 bases and J lost 6, with 16 bases in between. CDR3 length equals 15 residues.

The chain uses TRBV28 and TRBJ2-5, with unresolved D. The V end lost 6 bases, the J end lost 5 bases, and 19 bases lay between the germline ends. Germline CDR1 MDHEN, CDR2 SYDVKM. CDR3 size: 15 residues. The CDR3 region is CASSPPGSLGETQYF. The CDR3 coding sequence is TGTGCCAGCAGCCCACCCGGAAGTCTAGGGGAGACCCAGTACTTC.

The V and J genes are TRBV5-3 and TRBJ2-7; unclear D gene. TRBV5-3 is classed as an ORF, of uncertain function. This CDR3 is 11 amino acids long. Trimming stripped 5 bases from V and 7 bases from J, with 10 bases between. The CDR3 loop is CARRFQKEQYV. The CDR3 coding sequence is TGTGCCAGAAGGTTCCAGAAGGAGCAGTACGTC.

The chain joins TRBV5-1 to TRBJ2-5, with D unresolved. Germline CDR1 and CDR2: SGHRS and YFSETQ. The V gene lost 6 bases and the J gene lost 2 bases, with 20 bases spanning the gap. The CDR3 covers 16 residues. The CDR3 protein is CASTPSGSGVQETQYF. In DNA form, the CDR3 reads TGCGCCAGCACCCCGTCAGGTTCTGGGGTACAAGAGACCCAGTACTTC. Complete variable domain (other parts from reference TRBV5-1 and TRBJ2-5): KAGVTQTPRYLIKTRGQQVTLSCSPISGHRSVSWYQQTPGQGLQFLFEYFSETQRNKGNFPGRFSGRQFSNSRSEMNVSTLELGDSALYLCASTPSGSGVQETQYFGPGTRLLVL.

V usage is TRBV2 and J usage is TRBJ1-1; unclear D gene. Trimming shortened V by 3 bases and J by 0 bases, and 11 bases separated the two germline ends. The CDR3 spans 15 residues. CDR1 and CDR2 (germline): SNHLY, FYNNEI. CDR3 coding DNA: TGTGCCAGCAGTGAGCTGGGCACCATGAACACTGAAGCTTTCTTT. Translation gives CASSELGTMNTEAFF.

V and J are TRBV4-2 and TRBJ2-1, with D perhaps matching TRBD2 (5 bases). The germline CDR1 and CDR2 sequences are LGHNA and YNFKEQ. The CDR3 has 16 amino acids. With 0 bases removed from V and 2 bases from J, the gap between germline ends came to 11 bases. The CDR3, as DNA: TGTGCCAGCAGCCAAGAGGGGTATAGCGCCTACAATGAGCAGTTCTTC. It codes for CASSQEGYSAYNEQFF.

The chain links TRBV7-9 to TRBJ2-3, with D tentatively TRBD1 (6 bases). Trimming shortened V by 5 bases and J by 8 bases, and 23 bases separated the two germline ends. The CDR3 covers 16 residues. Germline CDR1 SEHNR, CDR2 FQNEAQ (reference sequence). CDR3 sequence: CASSPVRTVAWGTQYF. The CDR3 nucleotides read TGTGCCAGCAGCCCAGTAAGGACAGTAGCATGGGGTACGCAGTATTTT.

CDR3 amino acids: CASSQAFSGTRGTDTQYF. In nucleotides, the CDR3 is TGCGCCAGCAGCCAAGCTTTCTCCGGGACTAGAGGCACAGATACGCAGTATTTT. The rearrangement joins TRBV4-1 to TRBJ2-3; 8 bases match TRBD2. Germline CDR1 reads MGHRA; CDR2 reads YSYEKL. This CDR3 region has 18 residues. V gave up 1 base and J gave up 1 base; unmatched junction bases: 10.

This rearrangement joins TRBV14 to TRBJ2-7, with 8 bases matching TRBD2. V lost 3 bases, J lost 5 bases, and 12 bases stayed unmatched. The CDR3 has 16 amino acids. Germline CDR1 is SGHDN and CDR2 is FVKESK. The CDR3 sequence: CASSQTRGLAVNEQYF. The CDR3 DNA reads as TGTGCCAGCAGCCAGACCCGCGGACTAGCAGTTAACGAGCAGTACTTC.

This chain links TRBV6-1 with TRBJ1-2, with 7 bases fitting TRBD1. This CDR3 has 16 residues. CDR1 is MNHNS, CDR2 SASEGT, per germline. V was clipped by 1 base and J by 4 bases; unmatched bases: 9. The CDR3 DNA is TGTGCCAGCAGTGAAGGGGTCCAGGGGGGTTCCTATGGCTACACCTTC. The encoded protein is CASSEGVQGGSYGYTF.

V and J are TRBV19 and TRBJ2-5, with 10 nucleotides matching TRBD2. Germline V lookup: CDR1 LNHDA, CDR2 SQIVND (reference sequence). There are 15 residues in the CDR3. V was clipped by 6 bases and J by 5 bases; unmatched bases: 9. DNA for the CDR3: TGTGCCAGTAGCGAGGGTAGCGGGGGGTCCGAGACCCAGTACTTC. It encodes CASSEGSGGSETQYF.

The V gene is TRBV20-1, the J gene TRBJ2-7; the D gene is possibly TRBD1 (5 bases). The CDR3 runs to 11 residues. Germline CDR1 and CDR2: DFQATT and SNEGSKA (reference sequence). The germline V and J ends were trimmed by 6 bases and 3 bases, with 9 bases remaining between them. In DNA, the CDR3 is TGCAGTGCAAGACAGCTCTACGAGCAGTACGTC. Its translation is CSARQLYEQYV.

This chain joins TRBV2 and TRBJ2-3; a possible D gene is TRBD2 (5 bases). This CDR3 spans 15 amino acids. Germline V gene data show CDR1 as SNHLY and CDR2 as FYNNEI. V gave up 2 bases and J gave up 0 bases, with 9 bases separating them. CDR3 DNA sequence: TGTGCCAGCAGTGAAATCGGGGAAAGCACAGATACGCAGTATTTT. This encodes CASSEIGESTDTQYF.

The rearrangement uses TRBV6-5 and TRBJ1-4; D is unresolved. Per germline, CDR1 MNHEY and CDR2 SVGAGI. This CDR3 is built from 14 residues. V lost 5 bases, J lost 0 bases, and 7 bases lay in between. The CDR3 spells CASSLGATNEKLFF. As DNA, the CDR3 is TGTGCCAGCAGTCTTGGTGCAACTAATGAAAAACTGTTTTTT.

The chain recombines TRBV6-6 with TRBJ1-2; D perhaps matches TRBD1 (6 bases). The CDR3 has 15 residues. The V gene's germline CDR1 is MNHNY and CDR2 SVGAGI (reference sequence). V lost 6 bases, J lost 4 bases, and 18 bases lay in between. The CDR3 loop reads CASRRVQGGGYGYTF. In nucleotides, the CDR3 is TGTGCCAGCAGGAGGGTACAGGGAGGGGGCTATGGCTACACCTTC.

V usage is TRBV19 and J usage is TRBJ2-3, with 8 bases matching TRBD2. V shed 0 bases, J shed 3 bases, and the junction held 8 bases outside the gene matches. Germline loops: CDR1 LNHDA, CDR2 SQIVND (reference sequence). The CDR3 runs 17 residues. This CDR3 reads CASSIDPAGGLTDTQYF. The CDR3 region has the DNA TGTGCCAGTAGTATAGACCCGGCGGGGGGTCTGACAGATACGCAGTATTTT.

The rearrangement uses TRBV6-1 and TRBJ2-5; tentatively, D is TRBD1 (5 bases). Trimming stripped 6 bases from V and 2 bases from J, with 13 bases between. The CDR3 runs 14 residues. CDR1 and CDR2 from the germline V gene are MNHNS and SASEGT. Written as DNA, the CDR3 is TGTGCCAGCAGCCTCCTGGACATACAAGAGACCCAGTACTTC. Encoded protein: CASSLLDIQETQYF.

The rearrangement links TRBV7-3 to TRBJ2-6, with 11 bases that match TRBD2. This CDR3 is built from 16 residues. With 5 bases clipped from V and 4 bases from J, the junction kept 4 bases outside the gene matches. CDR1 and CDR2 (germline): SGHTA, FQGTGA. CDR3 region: CASSVLAGGGANVLTF. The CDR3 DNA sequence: TGTGCCAGCAGCGTGCTAGCGGGGGGCGGGGCCAACGTCCTGACTTTC.